A selection of T cell receptor beta chains follows, all from one sample in a study of human T cells and chemical hapten exposure. One entry per CDR3 protein results from TCRdb running MiXCR on the RACE reads. The table shows 100,000 or so distinct CDR3 sequences, with 9% to 9.5% occurring only once. Sequencing was performed on whole blood, taken in connection with sensitization to the hapten diphenylcyclopropenone (DPC). Receptor source: a woman aged 40 to 50 with alopecia areata. Some clones in this sample may be carry-over from other donors' samples. CDR3s include the opening cysteine and the closing phenylalanine or tryptophan. The D gene is left open where the match is weak. Clone size is stated in some rows and not others, as once, few, many or a class when expanded.

TRBJ2-7	TRBD2	TRBV4-3	few	TGCGCCAGCAGCCAAGCCGGCGGGAGGGCGGGGGAGCAGTACTTC	CASSQAGGRAGEQYF
TRBJ2-1	NA	TRBV20-1	NA	TGCAGTGGAAAGAGCTACAATGAGCAGTTCTTC	CSGKSYNEQFF
TRBJ1-2	NA	TRBV9	NA	TGTGCCAGCAGCGTATACGGGACACCCTATGGCTACACCTTC	CASSVYGTPYGYTF
TRBJ1-2	NA	TRBV28	many	TGTGCCAGCAGACCCGGACAAGGGGACTATGGCTACACCTTC	CASRPGQGDYGYTF
TRBJ2-2	TRBD2	TRBV5-1	NA	TGCGCCAGCAGCCAGGGACTAGCTACCAACACCGGGGAGCTGTTTTTT	CASSQGLATNTGELFF
TRBJ2-1	NA	TRBV7-9	NA	TGTGCCAGCAGCTTAGGACTAGTCATAAACAATGAGCAGTTCTTC	CASSLGLVINNEQFF
TRBJ2-3	TRBD2	TRBV11-1	NA	TGTGCCAGCAGCTTAGCCAGCGGGACTGCAGATACGCAGTATTTT	CASSLASGTADTQYF
TRBJ1-5	TRBD1	TRBV2	many	TGTGCCAGCAGTAGGACAGGGGGGGAACAGCCCCAGCATTTT	CASSRTGGEQPQHF
TRBJ1-4	NA	TRBV28	NA	TGTGCCAGCAGTTGGGAGGGAGGACAAGAAAAACTGTTTTTT	CASSWEGGQEKLFF
TRBJ2-6	TRBD1	TRBV27	many	TGTGCCAGCAGTTCCCCACTCGACAGGGGGGCGGCTGGGGCCAACGTCCTGACTTTC	CASSSPLDRGAAGANVLTF
TRBJ1-2	TRBD1	TRBV6-5	NA	TGTGCCAGCAGCAGGACAGGGGGCGCGATTTTGGTCGGCTACACCTTC	CASSRTGGAILVGYTF
TRBJ2-3	TRBD2	TRBV11-1	NA	TGTGCCAGCAGCCAGGGACTAGCGGGAGTCTTGGGGGATACGCAGTATTTT	CASSQGLAGVLGDTQYF
TRBJ2-3	NA	TRBV20-1	few	TGCAGTGCCACTCCGGGGCCCAACACAGATACGCAGTATTTT	CSATPGPNTDTQYF
TRBJ1-1	NA	TRBV6-1	NA	TGTGCCAGCAGTAGGGACACGGCAACAATGAACACTGAAGCTTTCTTT	CASSRDTATMNTEAFF
TRBJ2-5	TRBD2	TRBV5-1	many	TGCGCCAGCAGCTCGATGAGACTAGCGGGGCAAGAGACCCAGTACTTC	CASSSMRLAGQETQYF
TRBJ1-1	NA	TRBV5-1	NA	TGCGCCAGCAGCTTGGAAGCCACGGTGAACACTGAAGCTTTCTTT	CASSLEATVNTEAFF
TRBJ1-4	TRBD1	TRBV29-1	many	TGCAGCGTTGGTCGTGCAGGGGGAGAGAAACTGTTTTTT	CSVGRAGGEKLFF
TRBJ1-2	NA	TRBV20-1	many	TGCAGTGCTCGCCCCGGCCTGTATGGCTACACCTTC	CSARPGLYGYTF
TRBJ1-5	NA	TRBV20-1	NA	TGCAGTGCTAGTGGTTATGATAGCAATCAGCCCCAGCATTTT	CSASGYDSNQPQHF
TRBJ2-1	TRBD2	TRBV5-1	many	TGCGCCAGCAGTTCGGTAGCGGGAGGTTACAATGAGCAGTTCTTC	CASSSVAGGYNEQFF
TRBJ2-3	NA	TRBV20-1	NA	TGCAGTGCTAGAGGGACTCGGCGGGATACGCAGTATTTT	CSARGTRRDTQYF
TRBJ2-5	NA	TRBV3-1	many	TGTGCCAGCAGCCAAGAGCTAGCGACCCAGTACTTC	CASSQELATQYF
TRBJ1-4	NA	TRBV4-1	many	TGCGCCAGCAGCCAAGTCGTACAAGGTGGCGAAAAACTGTTTTTT	CASSQVVQGGEKLFF
TRBJ2-1	TRBD2	TRBV6-2/TRBV6-3	many	TGTGCCAGCAGCTTCGAGCGGGAGGGCCGTAATGAGCAGTTCTTC	CASSFEREGRNEQFF
TRBJ2-5	TRBD2	TRBV20-1	few	TGCAGTGCTAGACTAGCGGTAGAGACCCAGTACTTC	CSARLAVETQYF
TRBJ1-4	NA	TRBV29-1	many	TGCAGCGTTCCCGGACCGGGGGTTGGTGAAAAACTGTTTTTT	CSVPGPGVGEKLFF
TRBJ2-1	TRBD2	TRBV11-3	NA	TGTGCCAGCGGAGCGGGAGGCGGGAATTCCAATGAGCAGTTCTTC	CASGAGGGNSNEQFF
TRBJ2-1	NA	TRBV3-1	few	TGTGCCAGCAGCCCCGGGACGACCCCCAGTGAGCAGTTCTTC	CASSPGTTPSEQFF
TRBJ1-1	NA	TRBV28	NA	TGTGCCAGCAGTCCCTATGGCCTCAGGCAGAACACTGAAGCTTTCTTT	CASSPYGLRQNTEAFF
TRBJ2-7	TRBD2	TRBV6-5	few	TGTGCCAGCATACCCTCTCGGGGGGGCTTGTACGAGCAGTACTTC	CASIPSRGGLYEQYF
TRBJ1-1	TRBD1	TRBV6-2/TRBV6-3	few	TGTGCCAGCAGTTCCCGGGACAGGGGGCGGACTGAAGCTTTCTTT	CASSSRDRGRTEAFF
TRBJ2-6	TRBD2	TRBV19	NA	TGTGCCAGTACCGGACTAGCGGGAGCCCCCGGGGCCAACGTCCTGACTTTC	CASTGLAGAPGANVLTF
TRBJ2-1	NA	TRBV4-3	many	TGCGCCAGCAGCCAAGATAGGTGGAACAATGAGCAGTTCTTC	CASSQDRWNNEQFF
TRBJ1-5	TRBD1	TRBV20-1	many	TGCAGTGCTAGCGAAGACAGGGAGTACGGTCAGCCCCAGCATTTT	CSASEDREYGQPQHF
TRBJ2-7	TRBD2	TRBV7-3	few	TGTGCCAGCAGCTTAACAGGCCCGGGACTAGCGGGAGGGCCTCTATACTTC	CASSLTGPGLAGGPLYF
TRBJ2-1	TRBD1	TRBV15	NA	TGTGCCACCAGCAGGGAAGGGACAGGACTCTACAATGAGCAGTTCTTC	CATSREGTGLYNEQFF
TRBJ1-1	NA	TRBV28	many	TGTGCCAGCAGTTTATTGGGAGATGAAGCTTTCTTT	CASSLLGDEAFF
TRBJ2-7	TRBD1	TRBV5-4	few	TGTGCCAGCGCTGACGGCAGGGGGCTGCCCTACGAGCAGTACTTC	CASADGRGLPYEQYF
TRBJ2-7	TRBD2	TRBV6-2/TRBV6-3	many	TGTGCCAGCAGTTCCCCTGCCGCGGGAGTGTACGAGCAGTACTTC	CASSSPAAGVYEQYF
TRBJ2-7	NA	TRBV27	few	TGTGCCAGCAGTTTTTCTGGGGGGAGGGAGCAGTACTTC	CASSFSGGREQYF
TRBJ2-7	NA	TRBV4-1	NA	TGCGCCAGCAGCCGCCTAGCCTCGGTCACCTACGAGCAGTACTTC	CASSRLASVTYEQYF
TRBJ2-4	TRBD1	TRBV12-3/TRBV12-4	NA	TGTGCCAGCACCTGGACAGGGGCCAAAAACATTCAGTACTTC	CASTWTGAKNIQYF
TRBJ2-1	TRBD2	TRBV5-5	few	TGTGCCAGCAGCCCGGATAGCGGGAGTCCCTACAATGAGCAGTTCTTC	CASSPDSGSPYNEQFF
TRBJ2-2	TRBD2	TRBV29-1	once	TGCAGCGCCTCCTGGGCACTAGCGGGAGGGCCGAACACCGGGGAGCTGTTTTTT	CSASWALAGGPNTGELFF
TRBJ2-1	NA	TRBV24-1	few	TGTGCCACCAGCAAAATCGGGGCTGTCAATGAGCAGTTCTTC	CATSKIGAVNEQFF
TRBJ2-3	NA	TRBV20-1	few	TGCAGTGCTCTCCCTGAGCTTTCCACAGATACGCAGTATTTT	CSALPELSTDTQYF
TRBJ2-3	NA	TRBV7-9	NA	TGTGCCAGCAGCACCCCTGCAGATACGCAGTATTTT	CASSTPADTQYF
TRBJ2-6	NA	TRBV7-9	few	TGTGCCAGCAGCAGACAACCGGGCCCCAACTCTGGGGCCAACGTCCTGACTTTC	CASSRQPGPNSGANVLTF